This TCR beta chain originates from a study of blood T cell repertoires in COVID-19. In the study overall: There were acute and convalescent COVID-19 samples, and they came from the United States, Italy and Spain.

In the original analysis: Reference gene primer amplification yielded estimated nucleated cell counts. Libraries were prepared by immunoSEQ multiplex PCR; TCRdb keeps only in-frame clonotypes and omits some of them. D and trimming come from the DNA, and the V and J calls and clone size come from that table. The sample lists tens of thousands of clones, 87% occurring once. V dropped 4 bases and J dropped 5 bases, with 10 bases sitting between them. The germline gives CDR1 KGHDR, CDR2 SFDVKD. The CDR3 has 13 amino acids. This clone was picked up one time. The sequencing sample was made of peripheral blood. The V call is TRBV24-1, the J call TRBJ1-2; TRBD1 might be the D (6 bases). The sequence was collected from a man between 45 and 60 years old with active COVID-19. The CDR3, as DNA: TGTGCCACCAGTGAACAGGGTGATTATGGCTACACCTTC. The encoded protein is CATSEQGDYGYTF.